In this sample, the clone carrying this TCR beta chain turned up a few times. The record originates from a study of tumour-infiltrating T cells in Burkitt lymphoma. As for the study in general: Repertoire clonality predicted overall and progression-free survival.

The CDR3 sequence is 15 residues long. Germline CDR1 LNHDA, CDR2 SQIVND (reference sequence). Between the trimmed V and J ends, which lost 7 bases and 0 bases, there was a span of 15 bases. The method was immunoSEQ multiplex PCR; TCRdb's version includes in-frame clones alone and lacks a portion of them. This table holds about a thousand clones, less than 15% found once. The chain employs TRBV19 and TRBJ1-2; D is uncertain. This clonotype originated in a human donor with diffuse large B-cell lymphoma. Specimen: tumor tissue. The CDR3 DNA is TGTGCCAGTACCGATGGACGGATTACTAACTATGGCTACACCTTC. Translated: CASTDGRITNYGYTF.